This TCR beta chain is from a study of T-cell memory formation after mild COVID-19. A 5'RACE reaction primed in the constant segment made cDNA libraries of TCR alpha and TCR beta, and these carried sample barcodes and UMIs. TCRdb reprocessed the 5' RACE reads with MiXCR, giving one entry per CDR3 protein. The sample contains 350,000 to 450,000 distinct CDR3 sequences, 20% to 25% of which appear only once. The CDR3 loop spans 15 amino acids. Germline CDR1 KGHDR, CDR2 SFDVKD. Trimming took 1 base from V and 4 from J; bases not matched to a gene: 2. The chain couples TRBV24-1 to TRBJ2-7; 11 positions match TRBD1. The specimen sequenced was PBMCs or a T cell subset sorted from them (not recorded which). The sequence was obtained from an adult woman who had mild COVID-19 (a few samples of this study predate the infection). Cell type and time point are not known. CDR3: CATSDLGQGAYEQYF. For the CDR3, the DNA is TGTGCCACCAGTGATTTAGGACAGGGGGCTTACGAGCAGTACTTC.